Listed below are T cell receptor beta chains from one sample, sequenced in a study of persistence of HIV-infected CD4 T cells. Assay used: immunoSEQ multiplex PCR; TCRdb lists only in-frame clones, some missing. Found here are 25,000 to 35,000 clones, roughly 80% of them singletons; the top ten hold 0.8% to 0.9%. These TCRs are of unknown antigen specificity. The sequences come from CD4+ T cells sorted from PBMCs after approximately 19-hour stimulation, collected from a patient who received antiretroviral therapy. These receptors came from an adult man with HIV who was CMV-seropositive. Both conserved end residues are part of each CDR3. D genes are given only for firm matches. Clone sizes are given selectively: once, few, many, or a class where the clone is expanded.

clone_size	v_call	d_call	j_call	cdr3_aa	cdr3_nt
-	TRBV6-2/TRBV6-3	TRBD1	TRBJ1-1	CASSYLIRPGGIMNTEAFF	TGTGCCAGCAGTTACCTGATCCGCCCAGGGGGGATCATGAACACTGAAGCTTTCTTT
-	TRBV29-1	-	TRBJ1-4	CSVEDPATNEKLFF	TGCAGCGTTGAAGATCCCGCAACTAATGAAAAACTGTTTTTT
-	TRBV6-2/TRBV6-3	TRBD1	TRBJ1-6	CASSGQGGISPLHF	TGTGCCAGCAGCGGACAGGGTGGGATCTCACCCCTCCACTTT
-	TRBV30	-	TRBJ1-5	CAWNRQGNQPQHF	TGTGCCTGGAACCGCCAGGGCAATCAGCCCCAGCATTTT
-	TRBV3-1/TRBV3-2	-	TRBJ2-1	CASSQESPLDKHNEQFF	TGTGCCAGCAGCCAAGAATCCCCGCTCGACAAACACAATGAGCAGTTCTTC
-	TRBV27	-	TRBJ1-2	CASSISQGANYGYTF	TGTGCCAGCAGTATTTCACAGGGAGCTAACTATGGCTACACCTTC
-	TRBV6-1	TRBD1	TRBJ1-6	CASSEHRGLSNSPLHF	TGTGCCAGCAGTGAACACAGGGGGCTGAGTAATTCACCCCTCCACTTT
-	TRBV11-1	TRBD1	TRBJ2-5	CASSSTGWQETQYF	TGTGCCAGCAGCTCGACAGGGTGGCAAGAGACCCAGTACTTC
-	TRBV5-8	-	TRBJ1-6	CASSWPGTYNSPLHF	TGTGCCAGCAGCTGGCCCGGGACCTATAATTCACCCCTCCACTTT
-	TRBV14	-	TRBJ2-3	CASSQDPGPFTSTDTQYF	TGTGCCAGCAGCCAAGATCCAGGGCCCTTTACTAGCACAGATACGCAGTATTTT
-	TRBV5-1	-	TRBJ1-5	CASSLTGPMGPQHF	TGCGCCAGCAGCTTGACAGGGCCCATGGGGCCCCAGCATTTT
-	TRBV4-3	TRBD2	TRBJ2-7	CASSQARGAGATYEQYF	TGCGCCAGCAGCCAAGCGCGGGGGGCGGGGGCAACCTACGAGCAGTACTTC
-	TRBV4-3	-	TRBJ1-2	CASSQEDRMSYGYTF	TGCGCCAGCAGCCAAGAAGACAGGATGAGCTATGGCTACACCTTC
-	TRBV18	TRBD1	TRBJ1-2	CASSPTRTGARGYTF	TGTGCCAGCTCACCTACTAGGACAGGGGCTCGTGGCTACACCTTC
-	TRBV12-3/TRBV12-4	-	TRBJ1-5	CASSLDYQPQHF	TGTGCCAGCAGTTTAGATTATCAGCCCCAGCATTTT
-	TRBV27	-	TRBJ2-7	CASSLRGDRFYEQYF	TGTGCCAGCAGTTTAAGGGGGGACAGATTCTACGAGCAGTACTTC
-	TRBV4-2	-	TRBJ1-2	CASSHPDSLVGYTF	TGTGCCAGCAGCCATCCGGACAGCCTGGTAGGCTACACCTTC
-	TRBV16	-	TRBJ2-6	CASSMTRVVNKSRANVLTF	TGTGCCAGCAGCATGACCCGGGTCGTTAACAAAAGTCGGGCCAACGTCCTGACTTTC
once	TRBV9	-	TRBJ1-4	CASSPRQPNEKLFF	TGTGCCAGCAGCCCTCGACAGCCTAATGAAAAACTGTTTTTT
-	TRBV21-1	-	TRBJ2-5	CASSKGVSGGLSTQYF	TGTGCCAGCAGCAAAGGTGTCTCAGGGGGCTTATCGACCCAGTACTTC
-	TRBV5-1	TRBD1	TRBJ1-5	CASSVGQGDQPQHF	TGCGCCAGCAGCGTCGGACAGGGGGATCAGCCCCAGCATTTT
-	TRBV4-2	-	TRBJ1-3	CASSQEGSSGNTIYF	TGTGCCAGCAGCCAAGAGGGGAGCTCTGGAAACACCATATATTTT
-	TRBV19	TRBD2	TRBJ2-4	CASSPPTSGALGDIQYF	TGTGCCAGTAGTCCGCCGACTAGCGGGGCCCTCGGAGACATTCAGTACTTC
few	TRBV7-2	-	TRBJ2-2	CASSLVSRRNTGELFF	TGTGCCAGCAGCTTAGTTTCAAGGAGGAACACCGGGGAGCTGTTTTTT
-	TRBV18	TRBD1	TRBJ1-1	CASSPPGQGAVAFF	TGTGCCAGCTCGCCACCCGGACAGGGGGCTGTAGCTTTCTTT
-	TRBV6-6	TRBD2	TRBJ2-1	CASSYWASGGDNEQFF	TGTGCCAGCAGTTACTGGGCTAGCGGGGGGGACAATGAGCAGTTCTTC
-	TRBV4-1	-	TRBJ2-3	CASSQEPGPPNTQYF	TGCGCCAGCAGCCAAGAACCCGGACCACCAAATACGCAGTATTTT
-	TRBV29-1	TRBD1	TRBJ1-4	CSVAGTGVEKLFF	TGCAGCGTTGCGGGCACAGGGGTCGAAAAACTGTTTTTT
-	TRBV5-6	-	TRBJ1-4	CASSRRREKLFF	TGTGCCAGCAGCCGCCGGCGGGAAAAACTGTTTTTT
once	TRBV2	TRBD2	TRBJ2-3	CASSGTSGGATGDTQYF	TGTGCCAGCAGTGGGACTAGCGGGGGGGCAACCGGAGATACGCAGTATTTT
-	TRBV7-2	-	TRBJ2-5	CASSFWGEETQYF	TGTGCCAGCAGCTTCTGGGGCGAGGAGACCCAGTACTTC
-	TRBV11-3	-	TRBJ2-7	CASSSGPSSYEQYF	TGTGCCAGCAGTAGCGGACCCAGCTCCTACGAGCAGTACTTC
-	TRBV7-9	-	TRBJ1-3	CASSRSGVGNTIYF	TGTGCCAGCAGCCGATCAGGGGTCGGAAACACCATATATTTT
-	TRBV4-1	-	TRBJ1-2	CASSPAGTGGYTF	TGCGCCAGCAGCCCAGCTGGGACTGGTGGCTACACCTTC
-	TRBV7-9	TRBD1	TRBJ2-1	CASSPQGQVGNEQFF	TGTGCCAGCAGCCCGCAGGGACAGGTGGGAAATGAGCAGTTCTTC
-	TRBV18	TRBD2	TRBJ2-2	CASSPTRVLGGTGELFF	TGTGCCAGCTCACCCACTCGGGTCCTGGGAGGGACCGGGGAGCTGTTTTTT
few	TRBV7-3	TRBD2	TRBJ2-3	CASSLTSGGYPSTDTQYF	TGTGCCAGCAGCTTAACGTCGGGGGGGTACCCTAGCACAGATACGCAGTATTTT
-	TRBV27	-	TRBJ2-2	CASSFQNTGELFF	TGTGCCAGCAGTTTCCAAAACACCGGGGAGCTGTTTTTT
-	TRBV6-5	-	TRBJ2-5	CASSMGETQYF	TGTGCCAGCAGTATGGGGGAGACCCAGTACTTC
-	TRBV6-2/TRBV6-3	TRBD1	TRBJ1-2	CASSRGPSTGAYGYTF	TGTGCCAGCAGCCGGGGGCCTTCGACAGGGGCCTATGGCTACACCTTC
-	TRBV7-6	-	TRBJ2-4	CASSDYRASKNIQYF	TGTGCCAGCAGCGATTACAGGGCGTCCAAAAACATTCAGTACTTC
once	TRBV7-2	TRBD1	TRBJ2-7	CASSLQFGTGAYEQYF	TGTGCCAGCAGCTTGCAGTTTGGGACAGGAGCCTACGAGCAGTACTTC
-	TRBV18	-	TRBJ2-2	CASSPFGSNTGELFF	TGTGCCAGCTCACCTTTTGGGTCGAACACCGGGGAGCTGTTTTTT
-	TRBV19	-	TRBJ2-3	CASSIRGGYSTDTQYF	TGTGCCAGTAGTATAAGGGGGGGGTATAGCACAGATACGCAGTATTTT
once	TRBV2	-	TRBJ2-7	CASRETGTIYEQYF	TGTGCCAGCAGAGAGACAGGTACCATCTACGAGCAGTACTTC